The 20 T cell receptor beta chains below come from one sample, sequenced in a study of blood T cell repertoires in COVID-19. TCRdb's table, derived via immunoSEQ multiplex PCR, lists solely in-frame clones and lacks some. Of approximately 500,000 clones listed, approximately 92% were seen once; the top ten hold roughly 0.9%. Sequencing used peripheral blood. The receptors originated from a man younger than 35 with COVID-19, enrolled during active disease.

The J gene is TRBJ2-7, the V gene TRBV9, with D possibly TRBD1 on 6 matching bases. The CDR3 has 15 amino acids. The ends were cut back, 0 bases at V and 6 bases at J, with 16 bases in the middle. Per germline, CDR1 SGDLS and CDR2 YYNGEE. CDR3 in DNA: TGTGCCAGCAGCGTAGGGGGGACACCGGATCGCGAGCAGTACTTC. Its translation is CASSVGGTPDREQYF.

The J gene is TRBJ2-7, the V gene TRBV18; 12 bases match TRBD1. The germline CDR1 and CDR2 sequences are KGHSH and LQKENI. The CDR3 contains 17 residues. V was clipped by 2 bases and J by 3 bases; unmatched bases: 8. In DNA form, the CDR3 reads TGTGCCAGCTCACCAAGGGGGGGACAGGGGGCGTTCTACGAGCAGTACTTC. Protein: CASSPRGGQGAFYEQYF.

The chain uses TRBV6-1 and TRBJ1-6; no clear D gene. The germline V and J ends were trimmed by 0 bases and 7 bases, with 4 bases remaining between them. This CDR3 comprises 13 residues. Germline V gene lookup returns CDR1 MNHNS and CDR2 SASEGT. The CDR3 DNA is TGTGCCAGCAGTGAAGCAGCCAATTCACCCCTCCACTTT. Amino acid sequence: CASSEAANSPLHF.

This chain uses TRBV4-1 with TRBJ1-1, with 7 bases identical to TRBD1. The germline V gene has CDR1 MGHRA and CDR2 YSYEKL. The CDR3 runs to 18 residues. V was pared by 3 bases and J by 1 base, with 14 bases of the junction left unmatched. The CDR3 region is CASSHDRTGPPGNTEAFF. As DNA, the CDR3 is TGCGCCAGCAGCCATGACAGGACAGGACCCCCCGGGAACACTGAAGCTTTCTTT.

The rearrangement links TRBV18 to TRBJ2-6; D not resolved. This CDR3 region has 17 residues. Germline V gene data show CDR1 as KGHSH and CDR2 as LQKENI. Trimming removed 1 base from V and 4 bases from J, with 14 bases in between. The CDR3 DNA follows: TGTGCCAGCTCACCACTGACTGTCCTGAGGGGGGCCAACGTCCTGACTTTC. This encodes CASSPLTVLRGANVLTF.

The rearrangement uses TRBV7-2 and TRBJ2-6, with 8 bases that match TRBD2. The CDR3 covers 17 residues. Germline CDR1 SGHTA, CDR2 FQGNSA. After removal of 5 bases from V and 1 base from J, the junction contained 7 bases not matched to a gene. The CDR3 nucleotides read TGTGCCAGCAGCCCCCGGACTAGCAGATCTGGGGCCAACGTCCTGACTTTC. Translating it yields CASSPRTSRSGANVLTF.

V usage is TRBV2 and J usage is TRBJ2-5, with a possible D match to TRBD2 (6 bases). Trimming stripped 4 bases from V and 2 bases from J, with 14 bases between. The length of the CDR3 is 15 residues. CDR1 is SNHLY, CDR2 FYNNEI, per germline. As DNA, the CDR3 is TGTGCCAGCAGTGTCGGGACTGAAATTCAAGAGACCCAGTACTTC. Its protein product is CASSVGTEIQETQYF.

This chain uses TRBV11-2 with TRBJ2-3, with 10 bases lining up with TRBD2. The CDR3 extends over 17 amino acids. Germline V gene data show CDR1 as SGHAT and CDR2 as FQNNGV. V shed 5 bases, J shed 2 bases, and the junction held 10 bases outside the gene matches. The CDR3 is CASSPGLAGAHTDTQYF. As DNA, the CDR3 is TGTGCCAGCAGCCCAGGGCTAGCGGGGGCTCACACAGATACGCAGTATTTT.

This chain joins TRBV30 and TRBJ1-4; 10 nucleotides align to TRBD1. V was clipped by 5 bases and J by 8 bases; unmatched bases: 5. The CDR3 spans 13 residues. The germline CDR1 and CDR2 sequences are GTSNPN and SVGIG (reference sequence). The CDR3 sequence: CAWDSTGGEKLFF. As DNA, the CDR3 is TGTGCCTGGGACTCGACAGGGGGCGAAAAACTGTTTTTT.

The J gene is TRBJ1-4, the V gene TRBV7-9, with D maybe TRBD1 (5 bases). Germline values: CDR1 SEHNR, CDR2 FQNEAQ (reference sequence). Trimming shortened V by 5 bases and J by 5 bases, and 12 bases separated the two germline ends. The length of the CDR3 is 14 residues. CDR3 sequence reads: CASSPDRINEKLFF. In DNA form, the CDR3 reads TGTGCCAGCAGCCCCGACAGAATCAATGAAAAACTGTTTTTT.

V gene TRBV7-9 combines with J gene TRBJ2-1; D gene uncertain. There are 15 residues in the CDR3. Germline V lookup: CDR1 SEHNR, CDR2 FQNEAQ (reference sequence). V lost 5 bases and J lost 5, with 16 bases in between. CDR3 nucleotide sequence: TGTGCCAGCAGCCCCCCCTCGAGACTTAACAATGAGCAGTTCTTC. Amino acid sequence: CASSPPSRLNNEQFF.

J is TRBJ2-1 and V is TRBV5-1, with D possibly TRBD2 on 5 matching bases. The CDR3 is made up of 13 amino acids. Deletions cut 4 bases from V and 2 bases from J, with 7 bases between. Germline loops: CDR1 SGHRS, CDR2 YFSETQ. In nucleotides, the CDR3 is TGCGCCAGCAGCACCGGGACCTACAATGAGCAGTTCTTC. It encodes CASSTGTYNEQFF.

The chain employs TRBV6-4 and TRBJ2-2; 9 nucleotides align to TRBD1. The CDR3 extends over 16 amino acids. From germline, CDR1 is MRHNA and CDR2 SNTAGT. V shed 3 bases and J 4 bases; nucleotides not matched to a gene: 6. This chain's CDR3 is CASSETPGQGTGELFF. The CDR3 DNA reads TGTGCCAGCAGTGAAACCCCGGGACAGGGCACCGGGGAGCTGTTTTTT.

The V call is TRBV5-1, the J call TRBJ1-5; D is perhaps TRBD1 (5 bases). The V and J ends lost 0 bases and 4 bases respectively, with 11 bases between them. CDR1 SGHRS and CDR2 YFSETQ come from the germline V gene. The CDR3 runs 15 residues. CDR3: CASSLDLGGNQPQHF. The CDR3 DNA is TGCGCCAGCAGCTTGGATTTGGGGGGGAATCAGCCCCAGCATTTT.

The gene calls are TRBV6-1 and TRBJ2-5; D not certain. V lost 3 bases and J 0 bases, leaving 17 bases between the germline ends. Germline V CDR1 and CDR2: MNHNS, SASEGT. The CDR3 is made up of 17 amino acids. DNA of the CDR3: TGTGCCAGCAGTGATAGTGTGGTACCGCGGTACCAAGAGACCCAGTACTTC. Amino acid sequence: CASSDSVVPRYQETQYF.

The chain recombines TRBV6-1 with TRBJ2-1; tentatively, D is TRBD1 (6 bases). Germline CDR1 is MNHNS and CDR2 is SASEGT. Trimming cost V 0 bases and J 6 bases, with 9 bases left between them. This CDR3 spans 14 amino acids. The CDR3 bases are TGTGCCAGCAGTGAAGCTGGACAGCTCAATGAGCAGTTCTTC. It codes for CASSEAGQLNEQFF.

The chain combines TRBV20-1 with TRBJ1-1; the D is unclear. This CDR3 is 10 amino acids long. V was clipped by 1 base and J by 8 bases, with 5 bases between them. The germline V gene has CDR1 DFQATT and CDR2 SNEGSKA (reference sequence). The chain's CDR3 is CSARAEEAFF. CDR3 DNA sequence: TGCAGTGCTAGAGCAGAAGAAGCTTTCTTT.

V gene TRBV25-1 combines with J gene TRBJ2-2; 11 bases agree with TRBD2. The CDR3 loop spans 16 amino acids. V shed 5 bases, J shed 7 bases, and the junction held 9 bases outside the gene matches. CDR1 is MGHDK, CDR2 SYGVNS, per germline. The CDR3 is CASSPTGLAGFGELFF. CDR3 nucleotides: TGTGCCAGCAGTCCCACTGGACTAGCGGGTTTCGGGGAGCTGTTTTTT.

The chain combines TRBV27 with TRBJ2-7, with 10 nucleotides matching TRBD1. V shed 3 bases, J shed 4 bases, and the junction held 9 bases outside the gene matches. CDR1 MNHEY and CDR2 SMNVEV come from the germline V gene (reference sequence). The CDR3 runs to 16 residues. CDR3 loop: CASSFRTGGNGYEQYF. CDR3 sequence (DNA): TGTGCCAGCAGTTTCCGGACAGGGGGTAATGGGTACGAGCAGTACTTC.

The rearrangement joins TRBV5-4 to TRBJ2-7, with TRBD2 matching over 11 bases. J was trimmed by 7 bases and V by 3 bases; bases with no gene match: 12. The CDR3 has 16 residues. Germline V gives CDR1 SGHNT, CDR2 YYREEE (reference sequence). The CDR3 DNA is TGTGCCAGCAGCTCGGCAGGGCTAGCGGGAGGTGAAGAGCAGTACTTC. Translation: CASSSAGLAGGEEQYF.